The rows below give T cell receptor beta chains drawn from one sample of a study of beta chain features in type 1 diabetes. TCRdb keeps only in-frame clones here, not all; method: immunoSEQ multiplex PCR. The sample shows roughly 310,000 clones, about 11% of them seen only once. The source material was naive CD4+ T cells from blood. Receptors were obtained from a woman under 40 in good health. Both conserved end residues are part of each CDR3. The D gene is left open where the match is weak. Clone size is given for some rows only: seen once, a few or many times, or a class if the clone is expanded.

D gene: TRBD2
J gene: TRBJ2-2
clone size: NA
V gene: TRBV4-3
CDR3 DNA: TGCGCCAGCAGAAGGGCGGGAGGGAACACCGGGGAGCTGTTTTTT
CDR3 protein: CASRRAGGNTGELFF

D gene: TRBD2
J gene: TRBJ2-1
clone size: few
V gene: TRBV11-2
CDR3 DNA: TGTGCCAGCAGCAACGGACTAGCGGGACTCAATGAGCAGTTCTTC
CDR3 protein: CASSNGLAGLNEQFF

D gene: NA
J gene: TRBJ2-7
clone size: NA
V gene: TRBV27
CDR3 DNA: TGTGCCAGTCCCCGGGGAGAAAGCGAGCAGTACTTC
CDR3 protein: CASPRGESEQYF

D gene: NA
J gene: TRBJ2-7
clone size: few
V gene: TRBV21-1
CDR3 DNA: TGTGCCAGCAGCGCTCCTAGGACTACCGACTACGAGCAGTACTTC
CDR3 protein: CASSAPRTTDYEQYF

D gene: NA
J gene: TRBJ2-5
clone size: NA
V gene: TRBV6-5
CDR3 DNA: TGTGCCAGCAGTTACTCCGAGGCCGGGGAGACCCAGTACTTC
CDR3 protein: CASSYSEAGETQYF

D gene: TRBD2
J gene: TRBJ2-3
clone size: NA
V gene: TRBV7-9
CDR3 DNA: TGTGCCAGCAGCTTTAGCAGGACTAGCGGGAGGGGATCCACAGATACGCAGTATTTT
CDR3 protein: CASSFSRTSGRGSTDTQYF

D gene: TRBD1
J gene: TRBJ2-1
clone size: NA
V gene: TRBV4-2
CDR3 DNA: TGTGCCAGCAGCCAGGGTTACGGACAGGGTGGCAATGAGCAGTTCTTC
CDR3 protein: CASSQGYGQGGNEQFF

D gene: TRBD2
J gene: TRBJ2-1
clone size: few
V gene: TRBV7-2
CDR3 DNA: TGTGCCAGCAGCAACTTAGCGGGAGGGCCCCAGTTCTTC
CDR3 protein: CASSNLAGGPQFF

D gene: TRBD2
J gene: TRBJ2-3
clone size: NA
V gene: TRBV28
CDR3 DNA: TGTGCCAGCAGCCCCGCCGGACCGGGACTAGCGGGAGAGAGCACAGATACGCAGTATTTT
CDR3 protein: CASSPAGPGLAGESTDTQYF

D gene: TRBD1
J gene: TRBJ2-2
clone size: few
V gene: TRBV30
CDR3 DNA: TGTGCCTGCCAAAGTCCGGGACAGGGAATAGTCGGGGAGCTGTTTTTT
CDR3 protein: CACQSPGQGIVGELFF

D gene: TRBD2
J gene: TRBJ2-1
clone size: few
V gene: TRBV19
CDR3 DNA: TGTGCCAGTAGTACTCCCGACCGACTAGCGGCTAACTCCTACAATGAGCAGTTCTTC
CDR3 protein: CASSTPDRLAANSYNEQFF

D gene: NA
J gene: TRBJ2-5
clone size: few
V gene: TRBV7-9
CDR3 DNA: TGTGCCAGCAGCTTACTACGAGGGGAGGAAGAGACCCAGTACTTC
CDR3 protein: CASSLLRGEEETQYF

D gene: TRBD2
J gene: TRBJ2-7
clone size: few
V gene: TRBV7-3
CDR3 DNA: TGTGCCAGCAGCTTAACTGCGGGAGGGCCCTACGAGCAGTACTTC
CDR3 protein: CASSLTAGGPYEQYF

D gene: NA
J gene: TRBJ1-4
clone size: NA
V gene: TRBV9
CDR3 DNA: TGTGCCAGCAGCTCAGGGGAAAAACTGTTTTTT
CDR3 protein: CASSSGEKLFF

D gene: TRBD2
J gene: TRBJ2-5
clone size: few
V gene: TRBV9
CDR3 DNA: TGTGCCAGCAGCGTAGGCGGCGGCGGGAGGGAGACCCAGTACTTC
CDR3 protein: CASSVGGGGRETQYF

D gene: NA
J gene: TRBJ2-2
clone size: NA
V gene: TRBV7-9
CDR3 DNA: TGTGCCAGCAGCTCCGGGGTTGCGAACACCGGGGAGCTGTTTTTT
CDR3 protein: CASSSGVANTGELFF

D gene: TRBD2
J gene: TRBJ2-1
clone size: few
V gene: TRBV7-2
CDR3 DNA: TGTGCCAGCAGCCCGTTAGCGGGACCTTACAATGAGCAGTTCTTC
CDR3 protein: CASSPLAGPYNEQFF

D gene: TRBD1
J gene: TRBJ2-5
clone size: few
V gene: TRBV6-1
CDR3 DNA: TGTGCCAGCAGTTTCCGGACAGGTGTAAAGACCCAGTACTTC
CDR3 protein: CASSFRTGVKTQYF

D gene: NA
J gene: TRBJ1-5
clone size: NA
V gene: TRBV30
CDR3 DNA: TGTGCCTGGAGTGTCCTGAGGAATCAGCCCCAGCATTTT
CDR3 protein: CAWSVLRNQPQHF

D gene: TRBD2
J gene: TRBJ2-7
clone size: NA
V gene: TRBV18
CDR3 DNA: TGTGCCAGCTCACCAGGGGTCCTAGCGGGAGATGTCTACGAGCAGTACTTC
CDR3 protein: CASSPGVLAGDVYEQYF

D gene: NA
J gene: TRBJ2-6
clone size: NA
V gene: TRBV6-6
CDR3 DNA: TGTGCCAGCAGAATTCAGGGTACCGGGGCCAACGTCCTGACTTTC
CDR3 protein: CASRIQGTGANVLTF

D gene: TRBD1
J gene: TRBJ1-1
clone size: NA
V gene: TRBV27
CDR3 DNA: TGTGCCAGCAGTTTATCCGGACAGGGGGGGCATGCTTTCTTT
CDR3 protein: CASSLSGQGGHAFF

D gene: NA
J gene: TRBJ1-5
clone size: few
V gene: TRBV19
CDR3 DNA: TGTGCCAGTAGTAGGACTGCGGAACAGCCCCAGCATTTT
CDR3 protein: CASSRTAEQPQHF

D gene: NA
J gene: TRBJ1-5
clone size: few
V gene: TRBV18
CDR3 DNA: TGTGCCAGCTCACCATCAGGACAGAGCATGCCTAATCAGCCCCAGCATTTT
CDR3 protein: CASSPSGQSMPNQPQHF

D gene: NA
J gene: TRBJ2-6
clone size: few
V gene: TRBV30
CDR3 DNA: TGTGCCTGGACAGGTGGGGCCAACGTCCTGACTTTC
CDR3 protein: CAWTGGANVLTF

D gene: NA
J gene: TRBJ2-7
clone size: few
V gene: TRBV2
CDR3 DNA: TGTGCCAGCAGTGAACAGGGTAGCGAGCAGTACTTC
CDR3 protein: CASSEQGSEQYF

D gene: TRBD1
J gene: TRBJ2-3
clone size: NA
V gene: TRBV28
CDR3 DNA: TGTGCCAGCAGTTCTGGACAGGGGGTCCCAGATACGCAGTATTTT
CDR3 protein: CASSSGQGVPDTQYF

D gene: NA
J gene: TRBJ1-5
clone size: NA
V gene: TRBV2
CDR3 DNA: TGTGCCAGCAGTTTAAATAGCAATCAGCCCCAGCATTTT
CDR3 protein: CASSLNSNQPQHF

D gene: NA
J gene: TRBJ2-7
clone size: NA
V gene: TRBV4-3
CDR3 DNA: TGCGCCAGCAGCCAAGATCCAGTGCCACTACTTGGCTACGAGCAGTACTTC
CDR3 protein: CASSQDPVPLLGYEQYF

D gene: TRBD1
J gene: TRBJ1-5
clone size: NA
V gene: TRBV6-1
CDR3 DNA: TGTGCCAGCAGTGAAGCTGGACAGGGCGCTAGGCCCCAGCATTTT
CDR3 protein: CASSEAGQGARPQHF

D gene: NA
J gene: TRBJ2-1
clone size: few
V gene: TRBV9
CDR3 DNA: TGTGCCAGCAGCATTACCTACAATGAGCAGTTCTTC
CDR3 protein: CASSITYNEQFF

D gene: NA
J gene: TRBJ1-1
clone size: few
V gene: TRBV5-1
CDR3 DNA: TGCGCCAGCAGCTTGGTGGGAGCGGGGAACACTGAAGCTTTCTTT
CDR3 protein: CASSLVGAGNTEAFF

D gene: TRBD2
J gene: TRBJ2-7
clone size: few
V gene: TRBV9
CDR3 DNA: TGTGCCAGCAGCGTAGGGACTAGCGGTAACTACGAGCAGTACTTC
CDR3 protein: CASSVGTSGNYEQYF

D gene: NA
J gene: TRBJ2-1
clone size: NA
V gene: TRBV15
CDR3 DNA: TGTGCCACCAGCAGAGAAGCCCCGGGACAAGGCGATGAGCAGTTCTTC
CDR3 protein: CATSREAPGQGDEQFF

D gene: TRBD1
J gene: TRBJ1-1
clone size: NA
V gene: TRBV28
CDR3 DNA: TGTGCCAGCAGCGCTCCCGGACAGGGAGGCACTGAAGCTTTCTTT
CDR3 protein: CASSAPGQGGTEAFF

D gene: NA
J gene: TRBJ2-6
clone size: few
V gene: TRBV11-1
CDR3 DNA: TGTGCCAGCAGCTTTTTACAGATCTCTGGGGCCAACGTCCTGACTTTC
CDR3 protein: CASSFLQISGANVLTF

D gene: TRBD2
J gene: TRBJ2-1
clone size: few
V gene: TRBV28
CDR3 DNA: TGTGCCAGCAGTTCCCTCAGCACCGGGACTAGTAGGAATGAGCAGTTCTTC
CDR3 protein: CASSSLSTGTSRNEQFF

D gene: NA
J gene: TRBJ2-7
clone size: few
V gene: TRBV6-5
CDR3 DNA: TGTGCCAGCAGTTACTCGACTGCGACTACCTACGAGCAGTACTTC
CDR3 protein: CASSYSTATTYEQYF

D gene: TRBD2
J gene: TRBJ2-7
clone size: NA
V gene: TRBV5-6
CDR3 DNA: TGTGCCAGCAGCCGGCGGTACCTAGCGGGAGGGCCCTACGAGCAGTACTTC
CDR3 protein: CASSRRYLAGGPYEQYF

D gene: NA
J gene: TRBJ2-5
clone size: few
V gene: TRBV18
CDR3 DNA: TGTGCCAGCTCACTAGGACAGAAAGAGACCCAGTACTTC
CDR3 protein: CASSLGQKETQYF

D gene: TRBD1
J gene: TRBJ2-3
clone size: NA
V gene: TRBV6-6
CDR3 DNA: TGTGCCAGCAGAAGATTAGAGGGGGCGACAGATACGCAGTATTTT
CDR3 protein: CASRRLEGATDTQYF

D gene: TRBD1
J gene: TRBJ2-7
clone size: NA
V gene: TRBV15
CDR3 DNA: TGTGCCACCAGCATCCTCCTTACAGGGGGCGACCAGTACTTC
CDR3 protein: CATSILLTGGDQYF

D gene: NA
J gene: TRBJ1-1
clone size: few
V gene: TRBV6-1
CDR3 DNA: TGTGCCAGCAGTGTCACAGGGCGTCGGGCTTTCTTT
CDR3 protein: CASSVTGRRAFF

D gene: NA
J gene: TRBJ2-5
clone size: few
V gene: TRBV4-3
CDR3 DNA: TGCGCCAGCAGCCAAGAGCCTGCCGGGACACAGCAAGAGACCCAGTACTTC
CDR3 protein: CASSQEPAGTQQETQYF

D gene: NA
J gene: TRBJ1-1
clone size: NA
V gene: TRBV5-1
CDR3 DNA: TGCGCCAGCAGCCCCCGGACAATCATGAACACTGAAGCTTTCTTT
CDR3 protein: CASSPRTIMNTEAFF

D gene: TRBD1
J gene: TRBJ2-3
clone size: few
V gene: TRBV19
CDR3 DNA: TGTGCCAGCAGCGACAGGGCTAGCACAGATACGCAGTATTTT
CDR3 protein: CASSDRASTDTQYF

D gene: TRBD1
J gene: TRBJ1-5
clone size: NA
V gene: TRBV6-5
CDR3 DNA: TGTGCCAGCAGTCCCGGGACAGGCAATCAGCCCCAGCATTTT
CDR3 protein: CASSPGTGNQPQHF

D gene: TRBD1
J gene: TRBJ2-7
clone size: few
V gene: TRBV27
CDR3 DNA: TGTGCCAGCAGTCTAGGGACAGGTTACTACGAGCAGTACTTC
CDR3 protein: CASSLGTGYYEQYF

D gene: NA
J gene: TRBJ2-7
clone size: NA
V gene: TRBV18
CDR3 DNA: TGTGCCAGCTCTGTTCATGAGTCCTACGAGCAGTACTTC
CDR3 protein: CASSVHESYEQYF

D gene: TRBD2
J gene: TRBJ2-5
clone size: NA
V gene: TRBV7-9
CDR3 DNA: TGTGCCAGCAGCTCCGGACTAGCGTCGGTCCAAGAGACCCAGTACTTC
CDR3 protein: CASSSGLASVQETQYF

D gene: TRBD2
J gene: TRBJ2-5
clone size: few
V gene: TRBV5-6
CDR3 DNA: TGTGCCAGCAGCTTCCTAGGGGACACACTAGCGGGGGGACACTTC
CDR3 protein: CASSFLGDTLAGGHF

D gene: TRBD2
J gene: TRBJ2-1
clone size: few
V gene: TRBV11-1
CDR3 DNA: TGTGCCAGCAGCTTGGGGCTAGCGGAGAACAATGAGCAGTTCTTC
CDR3 protein: CASSLGLAENNEQFF

D gene: NA
J gene: TRBJ2-5
clone size: few
V gene: TRBV5-1
CDR3 DNA: TGCGCCAGCAGCTTGGTCCAGGGGTCGGCAAAAGAGACCCAGTACTTC
CDR3 protein: CASSLVQGSAKETQYF

D gene: TRBD2
J gene: TRBJ2-3
clone size: NA
V gene: TRBV5-4
CDR3 DNA: TGTGCCAGCAGCCCGGGACTAGCGGCAGGCCTAGATACGCAGTATTTT
CDR3 protein: CASSPGLAAGLDTQYF